Included here is one TCR beta chain sequence, with context. This sample was included in a study of PD-L1 blockade in urothelial cancer. Only in-frame clones appear in the TCRdb table, and some are missing; sequencing was by immunoSEQ multiplex PCR. This sample yields tens of thousands of clones, of which less than 90% are seen a single time; 8% to 10% belongs to the top ten. Regarding time point: pretreatment peripheral blood. Specimen: PBMCs, collected around atezolizumab (anti-PD-L1) treatment. This TCR was recovered from a woman in her seventies with urothelial cancer.

CDR3 residues: CASSLGTGGNGNTIYF. Written as DNA, the CDR3 is TGCGCCAGCAGCTTGGGGACAGGGGGTAATGGAAACACCATATATTTT. The chain has TRBV5-1 and TRBJ1-3; TRBD1 matches at 10 bases. With 0 bases clipped from V and 3 bases from J, the junction kept 3 bases outside the gene matches. Germline V CDR1 and CDR2: SGHRS, YFSETQ. CDR3 length equals 16 residues. The entire variable domain, with the rest obtained from reference TRBV5-1 and TRBJ1-3, is as follows: KAGVTQTPRYLIKTRGQQVTLSCSPISGHRSVSWYQQTPGQGLQFLFEYFSETQRNKGNFPGRFSGRQFSNSRSEMNVSTLELGDSALYLCASSLGTGGNGNTIYFGEGSWLTVV.